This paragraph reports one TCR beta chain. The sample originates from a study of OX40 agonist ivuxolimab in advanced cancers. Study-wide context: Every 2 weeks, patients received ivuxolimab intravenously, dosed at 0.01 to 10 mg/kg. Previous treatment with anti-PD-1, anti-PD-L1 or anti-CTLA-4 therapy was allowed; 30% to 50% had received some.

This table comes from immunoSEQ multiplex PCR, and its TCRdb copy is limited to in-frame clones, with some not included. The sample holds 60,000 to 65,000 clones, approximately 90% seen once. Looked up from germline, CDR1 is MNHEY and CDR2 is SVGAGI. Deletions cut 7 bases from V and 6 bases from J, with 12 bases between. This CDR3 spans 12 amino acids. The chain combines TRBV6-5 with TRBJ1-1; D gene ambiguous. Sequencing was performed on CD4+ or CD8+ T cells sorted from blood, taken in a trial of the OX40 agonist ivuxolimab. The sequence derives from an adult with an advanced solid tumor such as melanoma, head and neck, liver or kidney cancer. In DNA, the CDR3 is TGTGCCAGCAAAGGTACTACCCCTGAAGCTTTCTTT. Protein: CASKGTTPEAFF.